Given below is one TCR beta chain in context. Its specific antigen is unknown. No much larger clone is present one base from it, and per-base qualities are unavailable. Libraries came from multiplex PCR. Instrument on record: Illumina HiSeq 4000. iRepertoire HTBI primers and Arm-PCR amplification of CDR3 regions were used to construct TCR beta libraries. Gel purification was performed on PCR products prior to sequencing. For the original study's pipeline: Gene usage analysis of CDR3 amino acid clonotypes relied on the approximately 68 TRBV and about 15 TRBJ segments identified across samples. COPE and FqMerger were used to merge filtered high-quality paired reads into contigs. BLAST was used to align contigs to IMGT TRBV, TRBD and TRBJ reference genes, and CDR3 was defined according to IMGT. Any clonotype with a frequency above 0.1% was classified as a highly expanded clone. Shannon entropy was used to measure repertoire diversity, and the Gini coefficient was used to measure V-J evenness. A clonotype was considered public if more than one individual shared it. The raw public reads went through TCRdb reprocessing: fastp at Q25, MiXCR clone calling, in-frame beta chains kept. Each CDR3 protein appears once, grouped with its most common genes and DNA. The V and J calls were determined by TCRdb, not by the authors. The sample includes around 340,000 distinct CDR3 sequences, with about 18% observed a single time. The ten largest clonotypes hold 25% to 30% of the sample.

This sample is drawn from a study of regulatory T cells in long-lasting Graves disease (dated by TCRdb to about 2021). At the level of the whole study: Persistent Graves' disease meant more than 5 years of antithyroid drug treatment with TSH receptor autoantibodies that stayed positive. Patients with persistent Graves' disease were compared with patients with newly diagnosed Graves' disease using TCR sequencing and RNA sequencing of peripheral blood. The study was conducted in China and was registered as a clinical trial. A total of some 33 samples were covered by TCR sequencing, comprising some 13 persistent and roughly 20 newly diagnosed Graves' disease patients. In the clinical cohort, patients with persistent Graves' disease had used antithyroid drugs for an average of around ten years.

The V and J ends are trimmed by 5 bases and 6 bases, leaving 10 bases between them. The CDR3 holds 13 amino acids from the cysteine to the phenylalanine. Of the read, only the CDR3 DNA is kept; its 39 bases are in frame from base 1. Broader findings and caveats from the paper: As a limitation, the authors acknowledged that the small sample size may reduce accuracy. TRBV28, TRBJ1-2 and TRBJ2-5 were preferentially used in persistent disease, while TRBV20-1 and TRBJ2-1 were favored in newly diagnosed disease. Persistent patients shared more public clonotypes among themselves (approximately 2,500) than newly diagnosed patients did (about 900). Only the TCR beta chain was sequenced and analyzed. Peripheral blood alone was examined, since thyroid tissue, which constituted the primary lesion, could not be accessed. Lower TCR Shannon entropy and fewer highly expanded clones were observed in persistent Graves' disease patients than in newly diagnosed patients, which suggested clonal expansion.

The time point label here, explained by the study, means: persistent/refractory GD, antithyroid drugs over 5 years with positive TRAb. RNA was extracted from PBMCs in TRIzol for both TCR sequencing and RNA sequencing. The diagnosis of Graves' disease followed American Thyroid Association guidelines. Patients for the study were recruited at an endocrinology department in Xi'an, China. Each patient gave approximately 10 milliliters of peripheral blood, collected in an EDTA anticoagulant tube. PBMCs were isolated by Ficoll Paque Plus density gradient separation without further T cell sorting. An Agilent 2100 Bioanalyzer and agarose gel were used to check RNA quality, and a NanoDrop 2000 was used to measure RNA concentration.

The clonotype comes from a female donor with Graves disease. Sequenced material: peripheral blood mononuclear cells (PBMCs), taken when the disease was refractory, from a patient treated with antithyroid drugs. The rearrangement combines TRBV12-3 or TRBV12-4 with TRBJ2-2, with no D gene named confidently. The CDR3 corresponds to CASSPQAAGELFF. The DNA is TGTGCCAGCAGTCCCCAGGCCGCCGGGGAGCTGTTTTTT.